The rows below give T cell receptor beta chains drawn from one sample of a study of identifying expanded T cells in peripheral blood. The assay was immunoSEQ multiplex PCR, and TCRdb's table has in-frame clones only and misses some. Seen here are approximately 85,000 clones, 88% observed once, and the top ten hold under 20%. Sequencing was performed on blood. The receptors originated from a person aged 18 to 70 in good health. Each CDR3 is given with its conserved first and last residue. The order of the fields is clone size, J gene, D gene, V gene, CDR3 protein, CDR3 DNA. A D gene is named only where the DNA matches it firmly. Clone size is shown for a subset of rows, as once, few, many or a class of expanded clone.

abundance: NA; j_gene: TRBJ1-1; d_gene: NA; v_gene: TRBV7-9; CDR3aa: CASSWGHPNTEAFF; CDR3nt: TGTGCCAGCAGCTGGGGACACCCGAACACTGAAGCTTTCTTT
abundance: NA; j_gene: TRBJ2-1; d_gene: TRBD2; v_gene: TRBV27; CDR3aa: CASRDLAGSDEQFF; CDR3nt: TGTGCCAGCAGAGACCTAGCGGGGTCGGATGAGCAGTTCTTC
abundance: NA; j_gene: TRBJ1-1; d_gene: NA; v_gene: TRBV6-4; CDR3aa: CASSRGPGTEAFF; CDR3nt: TGTGCCAGCAGCCGAGGCCCAGGAACTGAAGCTTTCTTT
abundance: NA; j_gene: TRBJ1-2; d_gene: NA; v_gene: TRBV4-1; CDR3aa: CASSQLPRGYYGYTF; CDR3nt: TGCGCCAGCAGCCAACTCCCCCGGGGGTACTATGGCTACACCTTC
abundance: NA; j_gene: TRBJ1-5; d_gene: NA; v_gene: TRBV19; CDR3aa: CASSLGSGASQPQHF; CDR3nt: TGTGCCAGTAGTTTGGGTAGCGGGGCGAGTCAGCCCCAGCATTTT
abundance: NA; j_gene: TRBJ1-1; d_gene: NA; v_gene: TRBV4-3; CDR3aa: CASSQDEHGSAGNTEAFF; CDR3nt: TGCGCCAGCAGCCAAGATGAGCATGGTTCGGCAGGGAACACTGAAGCTTTCTTT
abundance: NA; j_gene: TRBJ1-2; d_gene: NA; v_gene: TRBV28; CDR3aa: CASSLRVANYGYTF; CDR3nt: TGTGCCAGCAGTTTAAGGGTAGCTAACTATGGCTACACCTTC
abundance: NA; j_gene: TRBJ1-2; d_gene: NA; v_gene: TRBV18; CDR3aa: CASSPPSTPIGPHGYTF; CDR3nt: TGTGCCAGCTCACCACCCAGTACACCGATCGGGCCGCATGGCTACACCTTC
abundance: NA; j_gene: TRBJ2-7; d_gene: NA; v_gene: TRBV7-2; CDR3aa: CASSKGWARGSYEQYF; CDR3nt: TGTGCCAGCAGCAAGGGGTGGGCCAGGGGCTCCTACGAGCAGTACTTC
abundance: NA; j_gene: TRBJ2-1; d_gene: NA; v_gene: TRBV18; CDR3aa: CASSPPFDIGQRSYNEQFF; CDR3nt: TGTGCCAGCTCACCACCGTTCGACATCGGACAGCGCTCCTACAATGAGCAGTTCTTC
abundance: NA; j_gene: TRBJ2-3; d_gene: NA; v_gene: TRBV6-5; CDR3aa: CASKRLGTDTQYF; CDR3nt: TGTGCCAGCAAGCGGCTCGGCACAGATACGCAGTATTTT
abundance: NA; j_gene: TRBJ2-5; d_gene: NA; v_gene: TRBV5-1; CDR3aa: CASSLGPQPQETQYF; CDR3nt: TGCGCCAGCAGCTTGGGGCCCCAACCTCAAGAGACCCAGTACTTC
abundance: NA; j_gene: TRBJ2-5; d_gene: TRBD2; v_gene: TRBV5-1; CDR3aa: CASSLAGLAGQETQYF; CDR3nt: TGCGCCAGCAGCTTGGCGGGACTAGCGGGGCAAGAGACCCAGTACTTC
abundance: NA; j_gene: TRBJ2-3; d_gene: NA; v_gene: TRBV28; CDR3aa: CASSFAGSGDTQYF; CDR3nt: TGTGCCAGCAGTTTTGCGGGTTCAGGAGATACGCAGTATTTT
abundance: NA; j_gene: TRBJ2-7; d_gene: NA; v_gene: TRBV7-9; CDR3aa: CASSHGGSYEQYF; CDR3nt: TGTGCCAGCAGCCACGGGGGTTCCTACGAGCAGTACTTC
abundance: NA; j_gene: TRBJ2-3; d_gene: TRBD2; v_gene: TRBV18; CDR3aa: CASSPSLTGGHDTQYF; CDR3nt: TGTGCCAGCTCACCATCTTTGACGGGGGGTCATGATACGCAGTATTTT
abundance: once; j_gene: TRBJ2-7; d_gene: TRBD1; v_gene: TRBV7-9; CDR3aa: CASSGNRDRDSYEQYF; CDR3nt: TGTGCCAGCAGCGGAAACCGGGACAGGGACTCCTACGAGCAGTACTTC
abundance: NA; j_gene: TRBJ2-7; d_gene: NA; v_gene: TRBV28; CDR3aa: CASNVGLPLDEQYF; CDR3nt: TGTGCCAGCAACGTGGGACTCCCGTTGGACGAGCAGTACTTC
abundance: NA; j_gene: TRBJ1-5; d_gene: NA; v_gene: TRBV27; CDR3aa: CASSLSSGGNAQPQHF; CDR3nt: TGTGCCAGCAGTTTATCCTCGGGGGGAAATGCGCAGCCCCAGCATTTT
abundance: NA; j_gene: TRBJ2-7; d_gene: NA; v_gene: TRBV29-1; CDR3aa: CSARGVSYEQYF; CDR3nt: TGCAGCGCCCGAGGGGTATCCTACGAGCAGTACTTC
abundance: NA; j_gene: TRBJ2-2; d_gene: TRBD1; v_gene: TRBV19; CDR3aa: CASSIGGQGFDTGELFF; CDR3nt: TGTGCCAGTAGTATCGGGGGACAGGGGTTTGACACCGGGGAGCTGTTTTTT
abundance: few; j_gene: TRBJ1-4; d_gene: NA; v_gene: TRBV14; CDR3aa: CASSQVPVATNEKLFF; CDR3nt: TGTGCCAGCAGCCAAGTCCCCGTAGCAACTAATGAAAAACTGTTTTTT
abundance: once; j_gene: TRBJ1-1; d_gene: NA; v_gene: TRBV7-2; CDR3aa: CASSLGAGANTEAFF; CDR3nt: TGTGCCAGCAGCTTAGGTGCAGGAGCGAACACTGAAGCTTTCTTT
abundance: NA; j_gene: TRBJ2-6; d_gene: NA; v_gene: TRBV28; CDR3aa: CASSRGPGAGANVLTF; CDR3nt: TGTGCCAGCAGTAGGGGGCCGGGGGCCGGGGCCAACGTCCTGACTTTC
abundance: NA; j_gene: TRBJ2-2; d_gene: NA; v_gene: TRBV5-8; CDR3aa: CASSPGAGELFF; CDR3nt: TGTGCCAGCAGCCCGGGGGCCGGGGAGCTGTTTTTT
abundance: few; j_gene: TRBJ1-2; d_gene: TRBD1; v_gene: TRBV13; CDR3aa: CASSKIGQGEGYTF; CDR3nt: TGTGCCAGCAGCAAGATCGGACAGGGGGAAGGCTACACCTTC
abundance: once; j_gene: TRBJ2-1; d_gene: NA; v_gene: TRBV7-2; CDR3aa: CASSWRGRDEQFF; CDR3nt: TGTGCCAGCAGCTGGAGAGGTAGGGACGAGCAGTTCTTC
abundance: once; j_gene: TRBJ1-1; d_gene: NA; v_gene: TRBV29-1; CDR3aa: CSVEAPGLGTEAFF; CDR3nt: TGCAGCGTTGAAGCCCCCGGGCTTGGGACTGAAGCTTTCTTT
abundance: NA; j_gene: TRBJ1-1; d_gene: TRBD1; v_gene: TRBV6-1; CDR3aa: CASRHRGRAEAFF; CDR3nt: TGTGCCAGCAGGCACAGGGGTCGGGCTGAAGCTTTCTTT
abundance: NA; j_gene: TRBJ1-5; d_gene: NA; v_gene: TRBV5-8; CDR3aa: CASSVSWGKPQHF; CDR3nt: TGTGCCAGCAGCGTTTCTTGGGGCAAGCCCCAGCATTTT
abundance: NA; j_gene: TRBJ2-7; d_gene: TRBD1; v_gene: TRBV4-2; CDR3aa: CASSRGTGDLYEQYF; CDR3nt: TGTGCCAGCAGCCGAGGGACAGGGGACCTCTACGAGCAGTACTTC
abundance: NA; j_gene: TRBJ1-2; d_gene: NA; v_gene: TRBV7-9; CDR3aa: CASSFSPRGPTNYGYTF; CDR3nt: TGTGCCAGCAGCTTTTCTCCGAGGGGACCTACTAACTATGGCTACACCTTC
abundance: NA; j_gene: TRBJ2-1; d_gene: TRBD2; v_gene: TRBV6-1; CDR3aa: CASELAGSHNEQFF; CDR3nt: TGTGCCAGCGAACTAGCGGGGTCACACAATGAGCAGTTCTTC
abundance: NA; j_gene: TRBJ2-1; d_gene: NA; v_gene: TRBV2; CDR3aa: CANQQGNEQFF; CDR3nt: TGTGCCAACCAACAAGGCAATGAGCAGTTCTTC
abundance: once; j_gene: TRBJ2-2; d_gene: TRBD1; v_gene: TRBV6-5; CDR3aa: CASSRGQGASGELFF; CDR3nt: TGTGCCAGCAGTCGGGGACAGGGGGCATCCGGGGAGCTGTTTTTT
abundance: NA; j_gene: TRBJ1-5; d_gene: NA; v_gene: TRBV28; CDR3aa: CASRLAGRQPQHF; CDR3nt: TGTGCCAGCAGACTCGCCGGCAGACAGCCCCAGCATTTT
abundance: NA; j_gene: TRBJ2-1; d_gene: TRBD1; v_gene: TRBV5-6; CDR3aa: CASSFGTGSEQFF; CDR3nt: TGTGCCAGCAGCTTCGGGACAGGGAGTGAGCAGTTCTTC
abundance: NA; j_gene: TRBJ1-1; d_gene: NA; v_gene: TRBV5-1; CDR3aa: CASSVEKNTEAFF; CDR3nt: TGCGCCAGCAGCGTAGAGAAAAACACTGAAGCTTTCTTT
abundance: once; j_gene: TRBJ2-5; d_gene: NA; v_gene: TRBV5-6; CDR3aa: CASSSEGQETQYF; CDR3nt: TGTGCCAGCAGTTCGGAAGGCCAAGAGACCCAGTACTTC
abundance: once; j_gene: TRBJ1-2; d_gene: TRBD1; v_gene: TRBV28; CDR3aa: CASSLSGGYGYTF; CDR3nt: TGTGCCAGCAGTTTATCAGGGGGCTATGGCTACACCTTC
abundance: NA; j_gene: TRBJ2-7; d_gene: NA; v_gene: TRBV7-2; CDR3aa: CASSLGTAEIAYEQYF; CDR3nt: TGTGCCAGCAGCTTGGGAACCGCGGAAATCGCCTACGAGCAGTACTTC
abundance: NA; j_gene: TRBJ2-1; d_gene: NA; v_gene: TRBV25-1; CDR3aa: CASSPGTRGRNEQFF; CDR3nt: TGTGCCAGCAGCCCCGGGACACGGGGGCGGAATGAGCAGTTCTTC
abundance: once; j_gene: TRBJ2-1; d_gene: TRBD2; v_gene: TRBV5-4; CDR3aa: CASSFPFGSGGTDNEQFF; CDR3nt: TGTGCCAGCAGCTTCCCCTTCGGCAGCGGGGGGACCGACAATGAGCAGTTCTTC
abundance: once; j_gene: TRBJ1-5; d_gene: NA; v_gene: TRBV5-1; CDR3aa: CASSLGVRGNNQPQHF; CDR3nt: TGCGCCAGCAGCTTGGGGGTGAGGGGAAACAATCAGCCCCAGCATTTT
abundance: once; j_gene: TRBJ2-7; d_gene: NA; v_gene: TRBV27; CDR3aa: CASSLDSQDYEQYF; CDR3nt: TGTGCCAGCAGTTTGGACTCACAGGATTACGAGCAGTACTTC
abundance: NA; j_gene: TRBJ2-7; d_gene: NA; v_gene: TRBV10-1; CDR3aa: CASTPWTIYEQYF; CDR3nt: TGCGCCAGCACCCCCTGGACAATCTACGAGCAGTACTTC
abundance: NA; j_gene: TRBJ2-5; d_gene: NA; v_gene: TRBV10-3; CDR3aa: CATTGGQETQYF; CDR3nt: TGTGCCACTACTGGGGGCCAGGAGACCCAGTACTTC
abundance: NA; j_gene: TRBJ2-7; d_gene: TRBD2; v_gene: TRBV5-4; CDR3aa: CASSLNAGGISEQYF; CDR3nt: TGTGCCAGCAGCTTGAATGCGGGGGGAATTTCCGAGCAGTACTTC
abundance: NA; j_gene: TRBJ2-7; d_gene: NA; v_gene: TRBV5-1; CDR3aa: CASSFGTYEQYF; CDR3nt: TGCGCCAGCAGCTTTGGGACCTACGAGCAGTACTTC
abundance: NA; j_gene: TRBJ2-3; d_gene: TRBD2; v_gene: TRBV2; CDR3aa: CASSEDEAGGYGTQYF; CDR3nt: TGTGCCAGCAGTGAAGACGAAGCGGGGGGGTACGGTACGCAGTATTTT
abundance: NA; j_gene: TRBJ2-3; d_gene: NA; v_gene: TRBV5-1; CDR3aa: CASSTPGVNTDTQYF; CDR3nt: TGCGCCAGCAGCACCCCAGGGGTCAACACAGATACGCAGTATTTT
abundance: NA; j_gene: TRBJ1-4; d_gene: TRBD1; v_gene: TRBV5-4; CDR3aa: CASSSRQGNEKLFF; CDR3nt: TGTGCCAGCAGCTCAAGACAGGGAAATGAAAAACTGTTTTTT
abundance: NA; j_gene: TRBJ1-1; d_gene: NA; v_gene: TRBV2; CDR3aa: CASSIWEIEAFF; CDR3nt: TGTGCCAGCTCAATCTGGGAGATAGAAGCTTTCTTT
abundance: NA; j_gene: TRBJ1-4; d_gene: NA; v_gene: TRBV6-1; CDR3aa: CASSGWVGVGRVEKLFF; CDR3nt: TGTGCCAGCAGTGGTTGGGTCGGCGTGGGGAGAGTTGAAAAACTGTTTTTT
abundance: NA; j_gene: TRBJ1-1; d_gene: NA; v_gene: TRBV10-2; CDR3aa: CASSESGGTEAFF; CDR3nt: TGCGCCAGTAGTGAGTCCGGGGGCACTGAAGCTTTCTTT